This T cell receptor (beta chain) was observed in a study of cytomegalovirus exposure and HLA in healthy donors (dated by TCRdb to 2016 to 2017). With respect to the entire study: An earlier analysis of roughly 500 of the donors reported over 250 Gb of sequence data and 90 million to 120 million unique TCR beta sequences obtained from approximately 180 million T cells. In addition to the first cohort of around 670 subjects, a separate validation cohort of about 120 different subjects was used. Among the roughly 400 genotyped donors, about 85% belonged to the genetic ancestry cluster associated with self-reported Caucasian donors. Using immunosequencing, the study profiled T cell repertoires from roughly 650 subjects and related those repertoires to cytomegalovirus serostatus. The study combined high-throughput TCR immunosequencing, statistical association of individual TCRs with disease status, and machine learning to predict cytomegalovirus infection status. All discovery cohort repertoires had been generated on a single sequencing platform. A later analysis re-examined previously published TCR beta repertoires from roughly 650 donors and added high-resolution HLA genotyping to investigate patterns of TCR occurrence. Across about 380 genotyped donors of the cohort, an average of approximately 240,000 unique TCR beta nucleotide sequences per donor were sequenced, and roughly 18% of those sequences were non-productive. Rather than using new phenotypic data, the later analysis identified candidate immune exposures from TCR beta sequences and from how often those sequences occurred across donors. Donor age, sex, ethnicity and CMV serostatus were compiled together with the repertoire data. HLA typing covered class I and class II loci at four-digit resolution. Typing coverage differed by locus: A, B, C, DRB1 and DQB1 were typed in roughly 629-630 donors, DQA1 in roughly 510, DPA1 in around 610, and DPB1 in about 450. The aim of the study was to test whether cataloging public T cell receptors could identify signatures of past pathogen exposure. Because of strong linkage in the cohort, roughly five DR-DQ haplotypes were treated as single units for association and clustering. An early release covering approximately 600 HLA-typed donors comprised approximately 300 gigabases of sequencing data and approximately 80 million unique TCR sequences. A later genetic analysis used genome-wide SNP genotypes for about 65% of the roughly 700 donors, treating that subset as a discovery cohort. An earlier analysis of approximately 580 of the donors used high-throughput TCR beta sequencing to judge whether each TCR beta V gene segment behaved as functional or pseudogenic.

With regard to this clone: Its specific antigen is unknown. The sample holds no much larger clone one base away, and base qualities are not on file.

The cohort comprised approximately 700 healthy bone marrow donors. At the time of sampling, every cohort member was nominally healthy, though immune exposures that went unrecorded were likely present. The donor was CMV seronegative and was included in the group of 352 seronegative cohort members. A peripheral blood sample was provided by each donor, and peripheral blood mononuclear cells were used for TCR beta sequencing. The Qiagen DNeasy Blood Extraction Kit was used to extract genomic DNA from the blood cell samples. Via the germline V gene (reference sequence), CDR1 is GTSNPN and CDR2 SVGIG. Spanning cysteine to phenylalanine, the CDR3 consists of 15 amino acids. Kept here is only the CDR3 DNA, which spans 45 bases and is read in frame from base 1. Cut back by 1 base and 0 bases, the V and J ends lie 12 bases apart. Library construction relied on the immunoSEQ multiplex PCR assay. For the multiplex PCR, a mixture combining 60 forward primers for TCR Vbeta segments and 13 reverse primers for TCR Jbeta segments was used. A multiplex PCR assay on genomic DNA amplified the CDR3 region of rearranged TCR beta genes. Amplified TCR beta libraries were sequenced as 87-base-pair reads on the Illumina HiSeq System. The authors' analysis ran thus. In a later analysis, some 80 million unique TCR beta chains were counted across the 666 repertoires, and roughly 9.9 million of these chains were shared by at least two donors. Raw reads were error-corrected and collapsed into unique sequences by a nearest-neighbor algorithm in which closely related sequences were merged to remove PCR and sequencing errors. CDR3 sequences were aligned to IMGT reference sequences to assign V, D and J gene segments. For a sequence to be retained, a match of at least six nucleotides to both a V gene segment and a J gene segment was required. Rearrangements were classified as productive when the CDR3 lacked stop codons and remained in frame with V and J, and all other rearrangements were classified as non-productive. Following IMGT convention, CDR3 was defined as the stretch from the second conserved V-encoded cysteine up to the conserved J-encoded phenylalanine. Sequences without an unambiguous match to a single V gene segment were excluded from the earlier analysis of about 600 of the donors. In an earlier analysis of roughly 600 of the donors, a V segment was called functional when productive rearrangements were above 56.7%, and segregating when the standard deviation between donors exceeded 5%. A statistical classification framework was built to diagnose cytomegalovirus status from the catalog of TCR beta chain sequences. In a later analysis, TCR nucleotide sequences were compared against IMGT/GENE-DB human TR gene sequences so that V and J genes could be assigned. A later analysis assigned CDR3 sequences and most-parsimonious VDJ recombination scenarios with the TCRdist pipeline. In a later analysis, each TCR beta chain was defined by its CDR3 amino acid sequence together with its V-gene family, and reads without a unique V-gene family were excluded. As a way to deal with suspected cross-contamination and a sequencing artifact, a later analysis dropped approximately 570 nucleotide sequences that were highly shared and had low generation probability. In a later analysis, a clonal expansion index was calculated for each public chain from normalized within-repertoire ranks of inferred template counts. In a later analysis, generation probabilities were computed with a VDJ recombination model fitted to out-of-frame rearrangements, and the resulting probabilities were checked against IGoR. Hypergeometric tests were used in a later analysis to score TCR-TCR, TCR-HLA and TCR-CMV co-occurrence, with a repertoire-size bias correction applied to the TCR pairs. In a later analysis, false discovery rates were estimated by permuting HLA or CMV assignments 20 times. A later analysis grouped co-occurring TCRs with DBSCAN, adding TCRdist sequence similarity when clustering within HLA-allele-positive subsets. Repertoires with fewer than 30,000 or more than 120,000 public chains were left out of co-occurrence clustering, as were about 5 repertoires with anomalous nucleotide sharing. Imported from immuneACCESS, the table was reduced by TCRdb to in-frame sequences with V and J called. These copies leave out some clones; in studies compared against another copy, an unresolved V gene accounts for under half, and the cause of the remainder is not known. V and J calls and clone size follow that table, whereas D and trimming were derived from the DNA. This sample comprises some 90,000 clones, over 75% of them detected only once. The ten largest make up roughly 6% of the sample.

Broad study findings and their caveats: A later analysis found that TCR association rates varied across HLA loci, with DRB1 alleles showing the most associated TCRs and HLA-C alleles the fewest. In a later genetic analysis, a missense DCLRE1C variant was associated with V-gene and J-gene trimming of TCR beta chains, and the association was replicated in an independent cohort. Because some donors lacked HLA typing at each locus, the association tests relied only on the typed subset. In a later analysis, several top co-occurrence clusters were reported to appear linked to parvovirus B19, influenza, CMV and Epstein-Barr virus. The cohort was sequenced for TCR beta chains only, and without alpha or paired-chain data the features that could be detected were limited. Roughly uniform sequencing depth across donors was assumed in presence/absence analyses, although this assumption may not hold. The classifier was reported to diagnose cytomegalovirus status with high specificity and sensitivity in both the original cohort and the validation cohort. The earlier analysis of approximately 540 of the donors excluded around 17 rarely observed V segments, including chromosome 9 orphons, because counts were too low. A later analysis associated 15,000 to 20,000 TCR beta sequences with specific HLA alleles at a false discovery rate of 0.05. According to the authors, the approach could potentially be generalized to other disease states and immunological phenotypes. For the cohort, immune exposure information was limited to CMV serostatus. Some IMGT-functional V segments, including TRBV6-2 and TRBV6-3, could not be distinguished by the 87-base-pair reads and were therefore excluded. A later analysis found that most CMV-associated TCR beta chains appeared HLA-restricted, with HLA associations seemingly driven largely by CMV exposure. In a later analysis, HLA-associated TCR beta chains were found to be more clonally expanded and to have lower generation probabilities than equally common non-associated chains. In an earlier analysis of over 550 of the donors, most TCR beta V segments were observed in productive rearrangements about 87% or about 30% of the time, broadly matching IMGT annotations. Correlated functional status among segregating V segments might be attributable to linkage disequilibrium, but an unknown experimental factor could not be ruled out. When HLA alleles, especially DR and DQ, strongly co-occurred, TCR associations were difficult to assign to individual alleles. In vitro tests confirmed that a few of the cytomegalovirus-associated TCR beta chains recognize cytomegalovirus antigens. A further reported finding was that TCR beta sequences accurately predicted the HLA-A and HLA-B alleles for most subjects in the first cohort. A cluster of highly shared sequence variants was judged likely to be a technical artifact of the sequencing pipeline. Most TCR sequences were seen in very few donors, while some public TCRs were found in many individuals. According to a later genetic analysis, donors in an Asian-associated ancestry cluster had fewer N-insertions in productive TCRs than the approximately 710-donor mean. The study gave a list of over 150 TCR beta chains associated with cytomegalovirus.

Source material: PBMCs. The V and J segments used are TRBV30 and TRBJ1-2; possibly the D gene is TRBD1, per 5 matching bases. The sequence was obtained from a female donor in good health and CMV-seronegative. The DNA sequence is TGTGCCTGGAGTGAACAGCCGGGGGCTAACTATGGCTACACCTTC. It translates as CAWSEQPGANYGYTF.